Each of the 15 T cell receptor beta chains below was sequenced from the same sample in a study of T-cell reconstitution after alpha-beta-depleted transplantation in children. The TCRbeta library was prepared with unique molecular identifiers. TCRdb passed the PCR reads through MiXCR, listing each CDR3 protein once. The top ten clones hold 28% of a sample with a few hundred thousand distinct CDR3 sequences, approximately 10% of them seen once. The source material was PBMCs, sampled before TCRalphabeta/CD19-depleted stem cell transplant. The receptor source for this set is a child in the first two years of life with acute myeloid leukemia, due to receive a stem cell transplant.

This clonotype was picked up many times. The chain couples TRBV19 to TRBJ2-3; possible D gene TRBD1, 5 bases. CDR1 and CDR2 from the germline V gene are LNHDA and SQIVND (reference sequence). The CDR3 contains 13 residues. With 8 bases removed from V and 1 base from J, the gap between germline ends came to 10 bases. CDR3 in DNA: TGTGCCAGTGGTCTAGGGGGCACAGATACGCAGTATTTT. This translates into CASGLGGTDTQYF.

This clonotype was observed many times. The chain uses TRBV10-3 and TRBJ2-5, with 7 bases matching TRBD1. Germline lookup yields CDR1 ENHRY and CDR2 SYGVKD. The CDR3 spans 15 residues. J was trimmed by 1 base and V by 10 bases; bases with no gene match: 12. CDR3 amino acids: CATGDLGQFQETQYF. The CDR3 region has the DNA TGTGCCACAGGGGATTTGGGACAGTTCCAAGAGACCCAGTACTTC.

J is TRBJ2-7 and V is TRBV4-3; 8 bases match TRBD2. The CDR3 is 15 amino acids. The junction had 6 bases not matched to a gene; V was cut back by 2 bases and J by 3 bases. Germline-derived CDR1 and CDR2 are LGHNA and YSLEER. The CDR3 sequence is CASSQKRELFYEQYF. The DNA of the CDR3 is TGCGCCAGCAGCCAAAAGCGGGAGTTGTTCTACGAGCAGTACTTC.

This clonotype appeared many times. V is TRBV5-1 and J is TRBJ1-2; TRBD1 aligns across 9 bases. There are 15 residues in the CDR3. Trimming cost V 4 bases and J 3 bases; bases outside gene matches: 7. The germline gives CDR1 SGHRS, CDR2 YFSETQ. The CDR3 protein is CASSIRQGEDYGYTF. In DNA form, the CDR3 reads TGCGCCAGCAGCATTCGACAGGGGGAGGACTATGGCTACACCTTC.

This clonotype was recorded at least ten times. This chain joins TRBV3-1 and TRBJ1-3; D call uncertain. V was trimmed by 0 bases and J by 0 bases, leaving 12 bases between them. The CDR3 consists of 17 residues. Germline V gene lookup returns CDR1 LGHDT and CDR2 YNNKEL (reference sequence). The CDR3, as DNA: TGTGCCAGCAGCCAAGAACCAGGCCTTCTCTCTGGAAACACCATATATTTT. This gives the protein CASSQEPGLLSGNTIYF.

This clonotype was counted ten times or more. The V gene is TRBV10-3, the J gene TRBJ2-5; D gene uncertain. Looked up from germline, CDR1 is ENHRY and CDR2 is SYGVKD. This CDR3 is 15 amino acids long. The ends were cut back, 0 bases at V and 0 bases at J, with 8 bases in the middle. CDR3 bases: TGTGCCATCAGTGAGTCCCAGGTATACCAAGAGACCCAGTACTTC. This gives the protein CAISESQVYQETQYF.

This chain uses TRBV18 with TRBJ2-2; D is unclear. There are 15 residues in the CDR3. Germline CDR1 and CDR2: KGHSH and LQKENI. V was pared by 3 bases and J by 3 bases, with 11 bases between. The CDR3 nucleotides are TGTGCCAGCTCACCCTGGGTAGCCGACACCGGGGAGCTGTTTTTT. It yields the protein CASSPWVADTGELFF.

In this sample, this clonotype turned up many times. The genes are TRBV29-1 and TRBJ2-1, with 7 bases that match TRBD2. V lost 7 bases and J lost 2; bases outside the gene matches: 5. Germline V CDR1 and CDR2: SQVTM, ANQGSEA. This CDR3 contains 13 residues. CDR3 sequence: CSAREVPYNEQFF. CDR3 in DNA: TGCAGCGCCCGGGAGGTTCCCTACAATGAGCAGTTCTTC.

Points on this clonotype: Germline and junction disagree at one end, which may indicate a read error. The chain joins TRBV5-1 to TRBJ1-5; D perhaps matches TRBD1 (6 bases). The CDR3 has 14 amino acids. From germline, CDR1 is SGHRS and CDR2 YFSETQ. The CDR3 bases are TGTGCCAGCAGCTTCGAGGGGGGGAGGCAGCCCCAGCATTTT. This encodes CASSFEGGRQPQHF. Full variable domain (remainder filled in from reference TRBV5-1 and TRBJ1-5): KAGVTQTPRYLIKTRGQQVTLSCSPISGHRSVSWYQQTPGQGLQFLFEYFSETQRNKGNFPGRFSGRQFSNSRSEMNVSTLELGDSALYLCASSFEGGRQPQHFGDGTRLSIL.

This clonotype was counted at least ten times. The chain recombines TRBV27 with TRBJ2-7, with 9 bases identical to TRBD2. Losses at the gene ends were 5 bases for V and 2 bases for J; bases not matched to a gene: 7. CDR1 is MNHEY, CDR2 SMNVEV, per germline (reference sequence). The CDR3 runs 15 residues. The CDR3 protein is CASSPETSGTYEQYF. DNA of the CDR3: TGTGCCAGCAGTCCCGAGACTAGCGGAACCTACGAGCAGTACTTC.

Turning to this clonotype: A clone one base away is much larger, so this may be a read error. This is likely a read error, given that the CDR3 carries no conserved phenylalanine or tryptophan at its end. V and J are TRBV12-3 or TRBV12-4 and TRBJ2-3; a weak D match, TRBD2 (6 bases). Trimming cost V 5 bases and J 3 bases, with 12 bases left between them. The CDR3 contains 14 residues. The chain's CDR3 is CASSVQDYTDTQYY. The CDR3 DNA reads as TGTGCCAGCAGTGTCCAGGACTATACAGATACGCAGTATTAT.

Comments on this clonotype: Given a much more abundant clone one base away, this may be a read error. The J gene is TRBJ2-1, the V gene TRBV5-1; D unresolved. The CDR3 runs 16 residues. Per the germline V gene, CDR1 is SGHRS and CDR2 is YFSETQ. V dropped 1 base and J dropped 3 bases, with 14 bases sitting between them. Written as DNA, the CDR3 is TGCGCCAGCAGCTTGTACGGCCTAGGCGTCTACAATGAGCAGTTCTTC. It translates to CASSLYGLGVYNEQFF.

This clonotype was seen many times. The chain combines TRBV7-2 with TRBJ1-2, with 11 bases that match TRBD1. Germline V gene sequence: CDR1 SGHTA, CDR2 FQGNSA. The CDR3 covers 16 residues. After removal of 5 bases from V and 4 bases from J, the junction contained 9 bases not matched to a gene. The DNA for the CDR3 is TGTGCCAGCAGCAGGACAGGGGGCCCCCCGGGCTATGGCTACACCTTC. It specifies CASSRTGGPPGYGYTF.

This clonotype was counted ten times or more. CDR3 region: CASSPDPQQETQYF. The CDR3 DNA reads TGCGCCAGCAGCCCGGACCCCCAACAAGAGACCCAGTACTTC. The gene calls are TRBV4-1 and TRBJ2-5; D is unresolved. Germline CDR1 reads MGHRA; CDR2 reads YSYEKL. This CDR3 has 14 amino acids. V dropped 4 bases and J dropped 2 bases, with 11 bases sitting between them.

In this sample, this clonotype turned up a few times. The chain employs TRBV20-1 and TRBJ2-3, with TRBD2 matching 7 bases. V lost 0 bases, J lost 2 bases, and 2 bases stayed unmatched. Germline-derived CDR1 and CDR2 are DFQATT and SNEGSKA (reference sequence). There are 14 residues in the CDR3. The CDR3 DNA follows: TGCAGTGCTAGAGAAGCGGGGTCCACAGATACGCAGTATTTT. Its translation: CSAREAGSTDTQYF.